The entry below gives a single T cell receptor (beta chain) sequence along with its context. The authors' processing: Amplification with reference gene primers provided the estimates of nucleated cell counts. Here immunoSEQ multiplex PCR was the method, and the copy in TCRdb shows in-frame clones only, minus some. Clone size and V and J calls were adopted from that table, with D and trimming inferred from the DNA. This table holds around 350,000 clones, approximately 86% found once. The V and J ends lost 5 bases and 0 bases respectively, with 15 bases between them. Germline V lookup: CDR1 SSHAT, CDR2 FNYEAQ (reference sequence). The CDR3 totals 16 residues. The sample originates from a study of blood T cell repertoires in COVID-19. The overall study: The United States, Italy and Spain provided the acute and convalescent COVID-19 samples. Sources were T cells, B-cell-depleted T cells, or PBMCs; the material itself was cDNA or gDNA.

The sequence derives from a human donor in a cohort sampled during active COVID-19. The sample taken for sequencing was peripheral blood. This chain connects TRBV7-7 to TRBJ2-3, with D maybe TRBD1 (5 bases). This CDR3 reads CASSPEDTSSTDTQYF. The CDR3 nucleotides read TGTGCCAGCAGCCCAGAGGACACCAGTAGCACAGATACGCAGTATTTT.